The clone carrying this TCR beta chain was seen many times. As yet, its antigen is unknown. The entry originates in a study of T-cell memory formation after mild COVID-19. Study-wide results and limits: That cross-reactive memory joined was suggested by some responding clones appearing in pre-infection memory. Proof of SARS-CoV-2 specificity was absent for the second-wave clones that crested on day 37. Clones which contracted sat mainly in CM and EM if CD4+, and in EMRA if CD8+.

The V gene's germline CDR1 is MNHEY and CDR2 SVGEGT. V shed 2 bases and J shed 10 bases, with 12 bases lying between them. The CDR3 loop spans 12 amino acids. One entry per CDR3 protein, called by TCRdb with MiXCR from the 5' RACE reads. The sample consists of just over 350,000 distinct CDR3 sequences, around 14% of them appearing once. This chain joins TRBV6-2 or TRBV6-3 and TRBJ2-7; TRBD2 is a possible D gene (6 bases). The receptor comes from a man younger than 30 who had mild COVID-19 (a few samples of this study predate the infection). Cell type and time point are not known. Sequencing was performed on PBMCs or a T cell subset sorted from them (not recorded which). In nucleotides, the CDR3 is TGTGCCAGCAGTTACACTCTAGCGCGTCAGTACTTC. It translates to CASSYTLARQYF.